The T cell receptor (beta chain) under discussion was sequenced for a study of T cell repertoires in cytomegalovirus infection. Study-level background: Both CMV infection and a matching HLA type were indicated by public TCR beta signatures.

This clonotype was counted between two and nine times. Its specificity is not known. TCRdb reprocessed the reads via MiXCR and lists one record per CDR3 protein. This table holds some 590,000 distinct CDR3 sequences, 40% found once. Overall study findings and caveats: Cumulative frequency (of public TCR beta family members) identified carriers of CMV plus the relevant HLA.

The source is a human donor in good health (CMV status not recorded). Some clones in this sample may be carry-over from other donors' samples. Sequenced here: cultured PBMCs, sampled from culture after CMV antigen stimulation.

CDR3 nucleotide sequence: TGTGCCAGTAGTATTAAGAGGACAGGCACAGATACGCAGTATTTT. The encoded protein is CASSIKRTGTDTQYF. This chain links TRBV19 with TRBJ2-3, with D possibly TRBD1 on 6 matching bases. The CDR3 is made up of 15 amino acids. CDR1 LNHDA and CDR2 SQIVND come from the germline V gene (reference sequence). Deletions cut 3 bases from V and 1 base from J, with 11 bases between.